This T cell receptor (beta chain) was captured in a study of cytomegalovirus exposure and HLA in healthy donors. Findings of the study overall: Earlier findings revealed that most TCR beta V segments proved productive either about 90% or about 30% of the time.

In regard to this clone: Its antigen is as yet unknown.

Germline lookup yields CDR1 MNHNS and CDR2 SASEGT. The CDR3 length is 14 residues. Between the trimmed V and J ends, which lost 8 bases and 0 bases, there was a span of 11 bases. Primers included in the PCR were 60 Vbeta and 13 Jbeta primers. This table comes from immunoSEQ multiplex PCR, and its TCRdb copy is limited to in-frame clones, with some not included. Of roughly 77,000 clones detected, roughly 9.1% appear once; the ten largest clones hold around 26%. The sample was PBMCs. The TCR comes from a man aged 55 to 70 in good health and CMV-seropositive. The gene calls are TRBV6-1 and TRBJ1-3, with D possibly being TRBD1 (5 bases). The CDR3 loop is CASAGVHSGNTIYF. CDR3 bases: TGTGCCAGCGCGGGGGTCCACTCTGGAAACACCATATATTTT.